These T cell receptor beta chains were read from a single sample in a study of blood T cell repertoires in COVID-19. This table comes from immunoSEQ multiplex PCR, and its TCRdb copy is limited to in-frame clones, with some not included. This table has tens of thousands of clones, roughly four fifths appearing once. Specimen: peripheral blood. These receptors originate from a woman aged 80 or over with acute or convalescent COVID-19. The CDR3 runs from the conserved cysteine through the conserved F or W. Fields, in order: J gene, D gene, V gene, clone size, CDR3 DNA, CDR3 protein. D genes are given only for firm matches. The listing skips clone size in some rows; elsewhere it reads once, few, many or a size class.

TRBJ2-2,.,TRBV5-1,.,TGCGCCAGCAGCTTAAGGCAGGGGCGCGGGACCGGGGAGCTGTTTTTT,CASSLRQGRGTGELFF
TRBJ1-5,.,TRBV5-1,once,TGCGCCAGCAGCCCAGGGTCGGGCAATCAGCCCCAGCATTTT,CASSPGSGNQPQHF
TRBJ2-2,TRBD1,TRBV5-4,.,TGTGCCAGCAGCCCAGATAGGGGGCAGGGCGGGGAGCTGTTTTTT,CASSPDRGQGGELFF
TRBJ1-1,.,TRBV30,once,TGTGCCTGGAGTGTAGTTCCACAGGAGAACACTGAAGCTTTCTTT,CAWSVVPQENTEAFF
TRBJ1-2,TRBD1,TRBV19,.,TGTGCCAGTAGTATGGAACAGGGGGGTCGCTATGGCTACACCTTC,CASSMEQGGRYGYTF
TRBJ2-4,.,TRBV25-1,.,TGTGCCAGCAGTGAAGGGGTGGGGCTAGCCAAAAACATTCAGTACTTC,CASSEGVGLAKNIQYF
TRBJ1-2,TRBD1,TRBV27,.,TGTGCCAGCAGTCCCTGGACAGGGGGCTATGGCTACACCTTC,CASSPWTGGYGYTF
TRBJ2-7,.,TRBV6-2/TRBV6-3,.,TGTGCCAGCAGTTATTCTGTGGGCTCAGAGCAGTACTTC,CASSYSVGSEQYF
TRBJ2-5,TRBD2,TRBV10-3,.,TGTGCCATCAGTGGTTTAGCGGGGACCCAAGAGACCCAGTACTTC,CAISGLAGTQETQYF
TRBJ2-7,TRBD1,TRBV12-5,.,TGTGCTAGTGGTCGCTCAGGGGGCTACGAGCAGTACTTC,CASGRSGGYEQYF
TRBJ1-1,.,TRBV13,few,TGTGCCAGCAGCTCCGACAGCTGGACTGAAGCTTTCTTT,CASSSDSWTEAFF
TRBJ2-1,TRBD2,TRBV5-4,.,TGTGCCAGCAGCTCAATAGCGGGAGGGGGCCGCAATGAGCAGTTCTTC,CASSSIAGGGRNEQFF
TRBJ2-3,TRBD2,TRBV7-8,.,TGTGCCAGCAGCCCACTGGGGACTAGCGGGGGGAGGGCAGATACGCAGTATTTT,CASSPLGTSGGRADTQYF
TRBJ2-5,.,TRBV5-4,.,TGTGCCAGCAGCTTGGCAGGGGCAGAGACCCAGTACTTC,CASSLAGAETQYF
TRBJ1-3,.,TRBV6-6,.,TGTGCCAGCAGTCACGGTACAGGGATCGCTGGAAACACCATATATTTT,CASSHGTGIAGNTIYF
TRBJ2-3,TRBD2,TRBV5-1,.,TGCGCCAGCAGCGCCCAGCGGGGGGCCACAGATACGCAGTATTTT,CASSAQRGATDTQYF
TRBJ1-2,TRBD1,TRBV6-5,.,TGTGCCAGCACACAGACAGGGCTCTATGGCTACACCTTC,CASTQTGLYGYTF
TRBJ2-5,.,TRBV5-1,.,TGCGCCAGCAGCCCCACATTCCAAGAGACCCAGTACTTC,CASSPTFQETQYF
TRBJ1-5,TRBD1,TRBV30,.,TGTGCCTGGAGTCCCGACAGGGGCACTCAGCCCCAGCATTTT,CAWSPDRGTQPQHF
TRBJ2-7,TRBD2,TRBV11-2,.,TGTGCCAGCAGCTTAGATTGGGGACTAGCCTCCTACGAGCAGTACTTC,CASSLDWGLASYEQYF
TRBJ2-1,.,TRBV5-4,.,TGTGCCAGCAACCCACAGGGGAGGTCTACCAATGAGCAGTTCTTC,CASNPQGRSTNEQFF
TRBJ2-7,TRBD1,TRBV28,.,TGTGCCAGCAGTTTGCGGACAGGGGAGCAGTACTTC,CASSLRTGEQYF
TRBJ2-3,TRBD1,TRBV6-5,.,TGTGCCAGCAGTTACAGGGGACAGGGGTCAGATACGCAGTATTTT,CASSYRGQGSDTQYF
TRBJ2-3,TRBD2,TRBV7-9,.,TGTGCCAGCAGCTTAGGGACTAGCGGGACAGATACGCAGTATTTT,CASSLGTSGTDTQYF
TRBJ1-2,.,TRBV4-2,.,TGTGCCAGCAGCCCCGCGAGGTCGGGACAAAGCTATGGCTACACCTTC,CASSPARSGQSYGYTF
TRBJ1-5,.,TRBV18,.,TGTGCCAGCCCTCACCTGGTCCTCAGGGTATCTCGTCAGCCCCAGCATTTT,CASPHLVLRVSRQPQHF
TRBJ2-1,TRBD2,TRBV5-6,.,TGTGCCAGCAGCTTGGCGGGGGGGGCCTACAATGAGCAGTTCTTC,CASSLAGGAYNEQFF
TRBJ2-7,.,TRBV6-2/TRBV6-3,once,TGTGCCAGCAGTTACCCGAGGGGGGGGGCCGTTTACGAGCAGTACTTC,CASSYPRGGAVYEQYF
TRBJ1-1,.,TRBV3-1/TRBV3-2,.,TGTGCCAGCAGCCAAGAGATGTTAGCAGGGGCGGTTACTGAAGCTTTCTTT,CASSQEMLAGAVTEAFF
TRBJ2-1,TRBD2,TRBV7-3,.,TGTGCCAGCAGCTTAAGTGTAGCGGGAGGTGGTGAGCAGTTCTTC,CASSLSVAGGGEQFF
TRBJ2-7,.,TRBV5-6,.,TGTGCCAGCAGCTTGCAGAGGGAGCCGAAGCAGTACTTC,CASSLQREPKQYF
TRBJ1-2,.,TRBV10-3,.,TGTGCCATCAGTGCTACAGGGACTAACTATGGCTACACCTTC,CAISATGTNYGYTF
TRBJ1-2,TRBD1,TRBV4-1,once,TGCGCCAGCAGTACAGGACAGGGGAACTATGGCTACACCTTC,CASSTGQGNYGYTF
TRBJ2-1,TRBD2,TRBV2,.,TGTGCCAGCAGTGAACTAGCGGGAGGGTTCTACAATGAGCAGTTCTTC,CASSELAGGFYNEQFF
TRBJ2-3,.,TRBV21-1,.,TGTGCCAGCAGCAAAGGAAACAGGGGCTTGACAGATACGCAGTATTTT,CASSKGNRGLTDTQYF
TRBJ2-1,TRBD2,TRBV6-6,.,TGTGCCAGCAGCTCGACTAGCGGTTCCTACAATGAGCAGTTCTTC,CASSSTSGSYNEQFF
TRBJ1-3,.,TRBV12-3/TRBV12-4,.,TGTGCCAGCACGGGGGGCCGAAACACCATATATTTT,CASTGGRNTIYF
TRBJ2-7,.,TRBV6-5,.,TGTGCCAGCAGTTACGCCCGGGGCTACGAGCAGTACTTC,CASSYARGYEQYF
TRBJ1-1,.,TRBV29-1,.,TGCAGCGCAGCCCCAGGGGAGAACACTGAAGCTTTCTTT,CSAAPGENTEAFF
TRBJ2-1,.,TRBV9,.,TGTGCCAGCAGCGTAGCCGGGGACTCTTACTACAATGAGCAGTTCTTC,CASSVAGDSYYNEQFF
TRBJ2-7,TRBD2,TRBV5-1,.,TGCGCCAGCAGTGGGAGCGGGAGTTCCTACGAGCAGTACTTC,CASSGSGSSYEQYF
TRBJ1-2,.,TRBV7-8,.,TGTGCCAGCAGCCAAGGAACAGGGAACTATGGCTACACCTTC,CASSQGTGNYGYTF
TRBJ1-5,.,TRBV10-2,.,TGCGCCAGCAGTGAAGGATTTTCGAGCACAGCCAATCAGCCCCAGCATTTT,CASSEGFSSTANQPQHF
TRBJ1-6,TRBD1,TRBV30,.,TGTGCCTGGAGCTCAGGACAGGGGAATTCACCCCTCCACTTT,CAWSSGQGNSPLHF
TRBJ2-2,.,TRBV27,once,TGTGCCAGCCGACTAGGACTCGACACCGGGGAGCTGTTTTTT,CASRLGLDTGELFF
TRBJ2-7,TRBD2,TRBV7-8,.,TGTGCCAGCAGCTTAATGGCTAGCGGAGACTACGAGCAGTACTTC,CASSLMASGDYEQYF
TRBJ1-5,.,TRBV19,.,TGTGCCAGTAGTATAGCGGGTACTAGCAATCAGCCCCAGCATTTT,CASSIAGTSNQPQHF
TRBJ2-5,TRBD2,TRBV6-2/TRBV6-3,.,TGTGCCAGCAGTTACTCCTGGACTAGCGGGGACCAAGAGACCCAGTACTTC,CASSYSWTSGDQETQYF
TRBJ2-7,.,TRBV2,.,TGTGCCAGCCTATGGGGCGGGACAGCCTCCTACGAGCAGTACTTC,CASLWGGTASYEQYF
TRBJ2-5,TRBD2,TRBV27,.,TGTGCCAGCAGTTTTTCCGGGACTAGCGGCGAAGAGACCCAGTACTTC,CASSFSGTSGEETQYF
TRBJ1-5,.,TRBV5-4,.,TGTGCCAGCAGCTCGGGGGGCCTTCAGCCCCAGCATTTT,CASSSGGLQPQHF
TRBJ2-7,TRBD1,TRBV19,.,TGTGCCAGTACCCCAGACAGGGGGAGCGCCTACGAGCAGTACTTC,CASTPDRGSAYEQYF